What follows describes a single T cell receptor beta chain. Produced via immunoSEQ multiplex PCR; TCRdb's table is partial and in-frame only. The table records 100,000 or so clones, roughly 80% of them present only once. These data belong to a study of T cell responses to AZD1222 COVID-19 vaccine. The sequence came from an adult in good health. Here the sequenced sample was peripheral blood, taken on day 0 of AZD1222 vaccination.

CDR3 DNA: TGTGCCAGCAGCTTAGGGCCGACAGGGGGCGGCAGCTCTGGAAACACCATATATTTT. This codes for CASSLGPTGGGSSGNTIYF. V is TRBV7-9 and J is TRBJ1-3, with 10 nucleotides matching TRBD1. The ends lost 1 base at V and 0 bases at J; junction bases unmatched: 9. This CDR3 contains 19 residues. The germline V gene has CDR1 SEHNR and CDR2 FQNEAQ (reference sequence). Full variable domain (rest looked up from reference TRBV7-9 and TRBJ1-3): DTGVSQNPRHKITKRGQNVTFRCDPISEHNRLYWYRQTLGQGPEFLTYFQNEAQLEKSRLLSDRFSAERPKGSFSTLEIQRTEQGDSAMYLCASSLGPTGGGSSGNTIYFGEGSWLTVV.